The 5 T cell receptor beta chains listed next were all sequenced from one sample in a study of response to subunit inactivated influenza vaccine. TCRdb re-called the RT-PCR reads with MiXCR, one entry per CDR3 protein. The sample lists some 520,000 distinct CDR3 sequences, about 15% occurring once. The starting material was CD4+ T cells sorted from PBMCs, obtained around 25 months after vaccination. The receptor source for this set is a man in his fifties or sixties who received an inactivated influenza vaccine.

The chain has TRBV5-1 and TRBJ2-2, with D unclear. The length of the CDR3 is 14 residues. The V end lost 6 bases, the J end lost 5 bases, and 14 bases lay between the germline ends. Germline CDR1 and CDR2: SGHRS and YFSETQ. The chain's CDR3 is CASKNTPGTGELFF. CDR3 nucleotide sequence: TGCGCCAGCAAGAATACCCCTGGAACCGGGGAGCTGTTTTTT.

This clonotype has more than one count but fewer than ten. This chain joins TRBV7-2 and TRBJ2-2; unclear D gene. The V end lost 3 bases, the J end lost 1 base, and 6 bases lay between the germline ends. The CDR3 spans 14 residues. The V gene's germline CDR1 is SGHTA and CDR2 FQGNSA. The CDR3 reads CASSFGRNTGELFF. In nucleotides, the CDR3 is TGTGCCAGCAGCTTCGGCAGGAACACCGGGGAGCTGTTTTTT. The full variable domain, with the rest looked up from reference TRBV7-2 and TRBJ2-2, is GAGVSQSPSNKVTEKGKDVELRCDPISGHTALYWYRQSLGQGLEFLIYFQGNSAPDKSGLPSDRFSAERTGGSVSTLTIQRTQQEDSAVYLCASSFGRNTGELFFGEGSRLTVL.

The genes are TRBV6-5 and TRBJ2-7, with D possibly being TRBD2 (6 bases). CDR3 length: 13 amino acids. Between the trimmed V and J ends, which lost 4 bases and 4 bases, there was a span of 11 bases. Germline V CDR1 and CDR2: MNHEY, SVGAGI. This CDR3 is CASSSEGWYEQYF. The CDR3, as DNA: TGTGCCAGCAGTTCGGAGGGGTGGTACGAGCAGTACTTC.

This sequence joins TRBV5-1 and TRBJ2-7; no clear D. CDR1 is SGHRS, CDR2 YFSETQ, per germline. The CDR3 contains 13 residues. V dropped 2 bases and J dropped 5 bases, with 11 bases sitting between them. The CDR3 loop reads CASSLASFHEQYF. DNA for the CDR3: TGCGCCAGCAGCTTAGCCTCGTTCCACGAGCAGTACTTC.

This clonotype was counted only a few times. The chain recombines TRBV2 with TRBJ1-6, with D possibly matching TRBD1 (5 bases). CDR1 and CDR2 from the germline V gene are SNHLY and FYNNEI. Trimming stripped 9 bases from V and 10 bases from J, with 16 bases between. The CDR3 runs 13 residues. The CDR3 region has the DNA TGTGCCAGTGAATTAGGGGTACAATCACCCCTCCACTTT. It specifies CASELGVQSPLHF.